This passage covers 21 T cell receptor beta chains from one sample sequenced in a study of CD8 T cells in ankylosing spondylitis. Study-wide results and caveats: A TCR beta motif made of about eight highly homologous variants seemed typical of ankylosing spondylitis blood.

Antigens of these TCRs are unknown. In TCRdb, the 5' RACE reads were re-called with MiXCR into one record per CDR3 protein. The table lists more than 400,000 distinct CDR3 sequences, about 5.4% of them singletons. What was sequenced was blood, either unsorted or a sorted T cell fraction (not recorded which). The source is a male donor with ankylosing spondylitis.

This clonotype was seen ten or more times. This chain links TRBV29-1 with TRBJ1-2; 8 bases are a match to TRBD1. Germline trimming cut 0 bases from V and 4 bases from J; bases unmatched to any gene: 10. CDR3 size: 16 residues. Germline V gene sequence: CDR1 SQVTM, CDR2 ANQGSEA. CDR3 nucleotide sequence: TGCAGCGTTGAAGATCAGGGGGCTTCACTCCCCTATGGCTACACCTTC. This sequence encodes CSVEDQGASLPYGYTF.

This clonotype was counted many times. This rearrangement joins TRBV20-1 to TRBJ1-5; D gene uncertain. With 6 bases removed from V and 4 bases from J, the gap between germline ends came to 13 bases. Germline CDR1 reads DFQATT; CDR2 reads SNEGSKA (reference sequence). The CDR3 sequence is 13 residues long. The DNA of the CDR3 is TGCAGTGCCCCGCTCTTTTGGAATCAGCCCCAGCATTTT. Protein: CSAPLFWNQPQHF.

This clonotype appeared many times. This rearrangement joins TRBV9 to TRBJ2-7; D ambiguous. The germline gives CDR1 SGDLS, CDR2 YYNGEE. V was shortened by 1 base and J by 7 bases, with 12 bases between the two germline ends. This CDR3 is 13 amino acids long. CDR3 in DNA: TGTGCCAGCAGCGTAAGGACCGTCTCGGAGCAGTACTTC. It encodes CASSVRTVSEQYF.

This clonotype showed up many times. The chain is built from TRBV28 and TRBJ2-5; 9 nucleotides line up with TRBD2. The CDR3 extends over 16 amino acids. The junction had 17 bases not matched to a gene; V was cut back by 5 bases and J by 10 bases. The germline CDR1 and CDR2 sequences are MDHEN and SYDVKM. CDR3 amino acids: CASSQNSGLAIGSQYF. The CDR3 DNA is TGTGCCAGCAGTCAAAACTCCGGACTAGCGATAGGAAGCCAGTACTTC.

This clonotype has ten or more counts. V and J are TRBV5-6 and TRBJ1-4, with unresolved D. Germline values: CDR1 SGHDT, CDR2 YYEEEE. The CDR3 length is 13 residues. V lost 4 bases and J 5 bases, leaving 9 bases between the germline ends. The CDR3: CASSKRENEKLFF. The CDR3 region has the DNA TGTGCCAGCAGCAAGCGAGAGAATGAAAAACTGTTTTTT. The full variable domain, completed using reference TRBV5-6 and TRBJ1-4, is DAGVTQSPTHLIKTRGQQVTLRCSPKSGHDTVSWYQQALGQGPQFIFQYYEEEERQRGNFPDRFSGHQFPNYSSELNVNALLLGDSALYLCASSKRENEKLFFGSGTQLSVL.

This clonotype showed up many times. V gene TRBV5-1 combines with J gene TRBJ2-4; tentatively, D is TRBD1 (6 bases). CDR3 length: 15 amino acids. V was shortened by 4 bases and J by 7 bases, with 18 bases between the two germline ends. Germline V gene sequence: CDR1 SGHRS, CDR2 YFSETQ. DNA for the CDR3: TGCGCCAGCAGCGGGGGACAAGGGACCCCCAACATTCAGTACTTC. Translation: CASSGGQGTPNIQYF.

This clonotype was recorded many times. J is TRBJ2-1 and V is TRBV20-1; 9 bases align to TRBD2. This CDR3 has 16 residues. Germline trimming cut 3 bases from V and 0 bases from J; bases unmatched to any gene: 6. Looked up from germline, CDR1 is DFQATT and CDR2 is SNEGSKA (reference sequence). The CDR3 DNA follows: TGCAGTGCTAGCTTTAGCGGGGGCCCCTCCTACAATGAGCAGTTCTTC. This encodes CSASFSGGPSYNEQFF.

This clonotype has a count of ten or more. This rearrangement joins TRBV10-3 to TRBJ1-3; D gene ambiguous. Germline V gives CDR1 ENHRY, CDR2 SYGVKD. The CDR3 is made up of 13 amino acids. V gave up 10 bases and J gave up 4 bases, with 14 bases separating them. The CDR3 DNA reads TGTGCCACCACGGCCCTCTGGGGAAACACCATATATTTT. This gives the protein CATTALWGNTIYF.

This clonotype was recorded at least ten times. The chain carries TRBV15 and TRBJ2-2; D call uncertain. The CDR3 is made up of 12 amino acids. Germline V lookup: CDR1 LNHNV, CDR2 YYDKDF (reference sequence). V gave up 4 bases and J gave up 5 bases, with 5 bases separating them. The CDR3 loop reads CATSKGTGELFF. CDR3 nucleotide sequence: TGTGCCACCAGCAAGGGAACCGGGGAGCTGTTTTTT.

This clonotype was seen once. This sequence may be a read error, since a much larger clone differs from it by one base. The chain links TRBV15 to TRBJ2-1; 8 positions agree with TRBD2. V gave up 0 bases and J gave up 7 bases; unmatched junction bases: 11. Germline V gene sequence: CDR1 LNHNV, CDR2 YYDKDF (reference sequence). The CDR3 has 17 amino acids. As DNA, the CDR3 is TGTGCCACCAGCAGAGATCTAGCGGGCTCCAAAGATAATGAGCAGTTCTTC. It specifies CATSRDLAGSKDNEQFF.

This clonotype came up many times. The chain employs TRBV21-1 and TRBJ2-1; the D call of TRBD1 is as the table states it, not checked on the DNA. TRBV21-1 is described as a pseudogene. This CDR3 has 15 residues. The CDR3 loop reads CASSADRGLYNEQFF. The CDR3, as DNA: TGTGCCAGCAGCGCGGACAGGGGGCTCTACAATGAGCAGTTCTTC.

At least ten counts were recorded for this clonotype. V and J are TRBV6-1 and TRBJ1-6; D call uncertain. Trimming took off 7 bases at V and 3 bases at J, with 7 bases between the two ends. Germline CDR1 MNHNS, CDR2 SASEGT. This CDR3 comprises 13 residues. CDR3 nucleotide sequence: TGTGCCAGCACGCGGGTCTATAATTCACCCCTCCACTTT. Its protein product is CASTRVYNSPLHF.

Ten or more counts support this clonotype. The genes are TRBV7-2 and TRBJ2-1; D gene unclear. Deletions cut 2 bases from V and 0 bases from J, with 11 bases between. This CDR3 comprises 16 residues. Germline-derived CDR1 and CDR2 are SGHTA and FQGNSA. For the CDR3, the DNA is TGTGCCAGCAGCTTAACGGCGGTCAACTCCTACAATGAGCAGTTCTTC. Translated, it gives CASSLTAVNSYNEQFF. The full variable domain, in which reference TRBV7-2 and TRBJ2-1 provide the parts outside the CDR3, is GAGVSQSPSNKVTEKGKDVELRCDPISGHTALYWYRQSLGQGLEFLIYFQGNSAPDKSGLPSDRFSAERTGGSVSTLTIQRTQQEDSAVYLCASSLTAVNSYNEQFFGPGTRLTVL.

This clonotype has a count of ten or more. The chain recombines TRBV4-3 with TRBJ2-1; D is unresolved. There are 14 residues in the CDR3. Trimming shortened V by 0 bases and J by 4 bases, and 7 bases separated the two germline ends. The V gene's germline CDR1 is LGHNA and CDR2 YSLEER. CDR3 bases: TGCGCCAGCAGCCAAGATCCTCATTACAATGAGCAGTTCTTC. Protein sequence: CASSQDPHYNEQFF.

This clonotype was counted at least ten times. The gene calls are TRBV5-1 and TRBJ2-3; 8 bases are a match to TRBD2. The germline V gene has CDR1 SGHRS and CDR2 YFSETQ. J was trimmed by 6 bases and V by 5 bases; bases with no gene match: 11. The CDR3 sequence is 15 residues long. In DNA, the CDR3 is TGCGCCAGCAGTAGGACGGGGGGGCCGGAGGATACGCAGTATTTT. Encoded protein: CASSRTGGPEDTQYF.

The rearrangement uses TRBV29-1 and TRBJ2-1; a weak D match, TRBD2 (6 bases). This CDR3 region has 12 residues. CDR1 is SQVTM, CDR2 ANQGSEA, per germline. V was pared by 6 bases and J by 10 bases, with 16 bases between. The CDR3 protein is CSVRLDRGEQFF. The CDR3 nucleotides read TGCAGCGTGCGACTCGACCGGGGGGAGCAGTTCTTC.

In its sample, this clonotype was seen many times. The CDR3 protein is CASSAGYLETQYF. The CDR3 DNA follows: TGCGCCAGCAGTGCGGGGTATTTAGAGACCCAGTACTTC. This rearrangement joins TRBV5-1 to TRBJ2-5; perhaps TRBD2 as D (6 bases). The CDR3 is 13 residues long. Germline values: CDR1 SGHRS, CDR2 YFSETQ. V was shortened by 5 bases and J by 4 bases, with 12 bases between the two germline ends.

This clonotype appeared many times. This chain connects TRBV20-1 to TRBJ1-6; 8 nucleotides agree with TRBD1. Unmatched junction bases numbered 7, after V lost 5 bases and J lost 10 bases. Germline V gene data show CDR1 as DFQATT and CDR2 as SNEGSKA (reference sequence). The CDR3 is made up of 13 amino acids. The CDR3 is CSASQGVRSPLHF. In DNA form, the CDR3 reads TGCAGTGCTTCACAGGGGGTGCGGTCACCCCTCCACTTT.

The sample holds many counts of this clonotype. The V and J genes are TRBV7-9 and TRBJ2-7, with D hard to call. This CDR3 has 13 residues. V lost 4 bases and J lost 6, with 13 bases in between. Germline CDR1 is SEHNR and CDR2 is FQNEAQ (reference sequence). The CDR3 sequence: CASSSEVQREQYF. DNA for the CDR3: TGTGCCAGCAGCTCTGAGGTTCAGCGCGAGCAGTACTTC. Based on the CDR3 plus reference TRBV7-9 and TRBJ2-7, the full variable domain is DTGVSQNPRHKITKRGQNVTFRCDPISEHNRLYWYRQTLGQGPEFLTYFQNEAQLEKSRLLSDRFSAERPKGSFSTLEIQRTEQGDSAMYLCASSSEVQREQYFGPGTRLTVT.

This clonotype was seen at least ten times. The V and J genes are TRBV29-1 and TRBJ1-2; 7 bases match TRBD1. Unmatched junction bases numbered 13, after V lost 7 bases and J lost 5 bases. Germline CDR1 is SQVTM and CDR2 is ANQGSEA. The CDR3 spans 14 residues. This chain's CDR3 is CSANDRDRGYGYTF. For the CDR3, the DNA is TGCAGCGCCAATGACCGGGACAGAGGTTATGGCTACACCTTC.

This clonotype has at least ten counts. This chain joins TRBV20-1 and TRBJ2-5, with 12 bases lining up with TRBD2. V gave up 0 bases and J gave up 8 bases; unmatched junction bases: 7. In germline, CDR1 is DFQATT, CDR2 SNEGSKA (reference sequence). This CDR3 is 15 amino acids long. The CDR3 DNA reads as TGCAGTGCTAGAGAGTCGCGACTAGCGGGAGCAACCCAGTACTTC. Protein product: CSARESRLAGATQYF.